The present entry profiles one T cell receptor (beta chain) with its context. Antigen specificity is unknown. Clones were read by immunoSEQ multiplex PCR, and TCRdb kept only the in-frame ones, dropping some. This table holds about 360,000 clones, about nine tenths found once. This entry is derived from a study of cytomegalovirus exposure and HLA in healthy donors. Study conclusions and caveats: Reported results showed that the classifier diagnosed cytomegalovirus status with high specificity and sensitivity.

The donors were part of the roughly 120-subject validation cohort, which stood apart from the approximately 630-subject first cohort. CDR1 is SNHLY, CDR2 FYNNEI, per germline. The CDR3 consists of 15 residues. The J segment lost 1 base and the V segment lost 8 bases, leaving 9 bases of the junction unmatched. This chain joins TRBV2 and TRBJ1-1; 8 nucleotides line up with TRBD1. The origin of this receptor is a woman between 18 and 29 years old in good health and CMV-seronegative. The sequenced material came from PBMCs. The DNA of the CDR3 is TGTGCCAGCGGGGGTCCCAGGGGGCCGAACACTGAAGCTTTCTTT. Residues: CASGGPRGPNTEAFF.